This T cell receptor (beta chain) was sequenced for a study of T-cell memory formation after mild COVID-19 (dated by TCRdb to 2020 to 2023). About the full investigation: TCR sequence clusters from the two donors were found to be largely donor specific. The cohort was made up of two young adult volunteers, one female and one male, who were previously healthy. In a couple of donors, T-cell clones that expanded and contracted after mild COVID-19 were followed by sequencing TCRalpha and TCRbeta repertoires longitudinally.

The sequencer listed for this sample is Illumina NovaSeq 6000. TCRalpha and TCRbeta cDNA libraries were constructed by 5'RACE with constant-segment primers, with sample barcodes and unique molecular identifiers being introduced. RNA was extracted from every sample with Trizol reagent. Amplification of the libraries took two PCR steps, and the second step added a second sample barcode plus Illumina TruSeq adapters. The libraries were sequenced on an Illumina NovaSeq using 2 x 150 bp paired-end reads. The study's processing was this. The reads were demultiplexed and collapsed into UMI-guided consensus sequences using migec v1.2.7. Using mixcr v2.1.11, UMI consensuses were aligned to TRA and TRB V and J templates and then assembled into clonotypes. Clonotypes were classified as expanded or contracted when called significant by both edgeR and NoisET, with noise models trained on biological replicates. For edgeR calls, a false discovery rate-adjusted p below 0.01 and a log2 fold-change threshold of 1 were applied. As an exploratory analysis of dynamics, max-normalized trajectories of the 1000 most abundant clonotypes were examined by PCA with hierarchical clustering. Separately sequenced CD4+ and CD8+ repertoires were used to assign a CD4 or CD8 phenotype to each responding clone. The raw public reads went through TCRdb reprocessing: fastp at Q25, MiXCR clone calling, in-frame beta chains kept. Each CDR3 protein gets just one entry, which takes the most common genes and DNA from the rows behind it. TCRdb, not the original authors, processed these V and J calls. The sample includes around 530,000 distinct CDR3 sequences, with roughly 22% observed a single time. The biggest ten clones account for under 8.5% of the sample.

CDR3 length: 16 amino acids, cysteine to phenylalanine. Kept here is only the CDR3 DNA, which spans 48 bases and is read in frame from base 1. Relative to germline, V is 0 bases shorter and J is 5 bases shorter, with 16 bases between their ends. CDR1 is given as ENHRY and CDR2 as SYGVKD, both from the germline V gene. The investigation overall reported the following: The detection of some responding clones in pre-infection memory suggests that pre-existing cross-reactive memory T cells joined the SARS-CoV-2 response. Contracting CD4+ clones were found mainly in CM and EM memory subsets, while CD8+ clones were enriched in EMRA. Whether the second-wave clones peaking on day 37 were SARS-CoV-2 specific was not confirmed. From day 15 to 85, contracting clones showed balanced CD4/CD8 phenotypes, whereas a second wave of clones that expanded from day 15 to 37 leaned towards CD4+. The study covered only two mild cases, and larger cohorts including severe cases with pre-infection samples were considered necessary.

Ficoll-Paque density gradient centrifugation was used to isolate PBMCs. Turning to this clonotype: Its cognate antigen has yet to be identified. No quality values exist for individual bases; no much larger clone is one base distant.

The V and J genes are TRBV10-3 and TRBJ2-5; the D gene is not confidently resolved. The sample taken for sequencing was PBMCs or a T cell subset sorted from them (not recorded which). This clonotype originated in an adult woman who had mild COVID-19 (a few samples of this study predate the infection). The sample titles of this study are shuffled in the database, so cell type and time point are left out; the donor was told from shared clones. The CDR3 region reads CAISESGSGWPETQYF. The sequenced DNA is TGTGCCATCAGTGAGTCGGGGTCCGGTTGGCCGGAGACCCAGTACTTC.